These 17 T cell receptor beta chains were sequenced from one sample in a study of blood T cell repertoires in COVID-19 (dated by TCRdb to about 2020). The method behind the library was the immunoSEQ multiplex PCR assay. Entries here come from immuneACCESS through TCRdb and include only in-frame sequences with V and J called. Some clones fail to appear in such tables; in the studies checked, an unresolved V gene covers under half of the shortfall, and the cause of the remainder is unknown. This sample comprises around 93,000 clones, 75% to 85% of them detected only once. The ten top clones hold over 3.5% of the sample. The source material was peripheral blood. The receptors derive from a man in his sixties with acute or convalescent COVID-19.

This chain joins TRBV9 and TRBJ2-5; 11 bases match TRBD2. V gave up 2 bases and J gave up 4 bases; unmatched junction bases: 1. Germline values: CDR1 SGDLS, CDR2 YYNGEE. The CDR3 runs 14 residues. The CDR3 DNA reads as TGTGCCAGCAGCGTCGGGACTAGCGGAGAGACCCAGTACTTC. Its translation is CASSVGTSGETQYF.

This chain links TRBV7-2 with TRBJ2-1, with D possibly being TRBD2 (5 bases). The germline V gene encodes CDR1 SGHTA and CDR2 FQGNSA. This CDR3 region has 14 residues. The V end lost 1 base, the J end lost 7 bases, and 11 bases lay between the germline ends. The CDR3, as DNA: TGTGCCAGCAGCTTAGACCGGGGAAGAAATGAGCAGTTCTTC. Its translation: CASSLDRGRNEQFF.

This chain uses TRBV20-1 with TRBJ1-2, with D uncertain. Trimming cost V 3 bases and J 8 bases, with 13 bases left between them. Germline assignment: CDR1 DFQATT and CDR2 SNEGSKA (reference sequence). The CDR3 spans 12 residues. The CDR3 nucleotides read TGCAGTGCTAGTAGGAGGGAGCAAGGCTACACCTTC. It is translated as CSASRREQGYTF.

This clone was detected once. J is TRBJ2-1 and V is TRBV9, with TRBD1 matching over 8 bases. The CDR3 spans 14 residues. The germline CDR1 and CDR2 sequences are SGDLS and YYNGEE. J gave up 3 bases and V 2 bases, and 1 base lay outside the gene matches. This CDR3 reads CASSVGQDYNEQFF. CDR3 nucleotides: TGTGCCAGCAGCGTGGGACAGGACTACAATGAGCAGTTCTTC.

The J gene is TRBJ1-2, the V gene TRBV6-5, with 7 bases aligning to TRBD1. The CDR3 runs to 14 residues. V trimming: 7 bases; J trimming: 5 bases; junction bases outside the gene matches: 10. Per the germline V gene, CDR1 is MNHEY and CDR2 is SVGAGI. As DNA, the CDR3 is TGTGCCAGCAATGGCGGGACAGATTTTTATGGCTACACCTTC. Protein sequence: CASNGGTDFYGYTF.

The V call is TRBV6-5, the J call TRBJ1-2, with D unresolved. Germline assignment: CDR1 MNHEY and CDR2 SVGAGI. This CDR3 spans 10 amino acids. Trimming left V 6 bases short and J 5 bases short, with 4 bases between. For the CDR3, the DNA is TGTGCCAGCAGAACTTATGGCTACACCTTC. It yields the protein CASRTYGYTF.

This clone was found once. The chain employs TRBV9 and TRBJ2-5; 7 bases line up with TRBD1. Looked up from germline, CDR1 is SGDLS and CDR2 is YYNGEE. This CDR3 is built from 14 residues. V was pared by 3 bases and J by 2 bases, with 4 bases of the junction left unmatched. The CDR3 bases are TGTGCCAGCAGCGGGGGACAGCTACAAGAGACCCAGTACTTC. It is translated as CASSGGQLQETQYF. Using reference TRBV9 and TRBJ2-5 for the parts outside the CDR3, the full variable domain is DSGVTQTPKHLITATGQRVTLRCSPRSGDLSVYWYQQSLDQGLQFLIQYYNGEERAKGNILERFSAQQFPDLHSELNLSSLELGDSALYFCASSGGQLQETQYFGPGTRLLVL.

V is TRBV27 and J is TRBJ1-2, with 8 bases identical to TRBD1. The CDR3 runs to 13 residues. Unmatched junction bases numbered 8, after V lost 7 bases and J lost 7 bases. Germline V lookup: CDR1 MNHEY, CDR2 SMNVEV (reference sequence). The CDR3 protein is CASKHQGASGYTF. CDR3 coding DNA: TGTGCCAGCAAGCATCAGGGGGCTAGTGGCTACACCTTC.

The genes are TRBV6-1 and TRBJ1-2, with a weak D call TRBD1 (5 bases). CDR1 is MNHNS and CDR2 is SASEGT in the germline V gene. Trimming shortened V by 2 bases and J by 5 bases, and 15 bases separated the two germline ends. The CDR3 has 15 residues. The CDR3: CASSEIGGGRYGYTF. As DNA, the CDR3 is TGTGCCAGCAGTGAAATTGGCGGGGGGAGGTATGGCTACACCTTC.

This clone was seen more than once but under ten times. This chain uses TRBV11-3 with TRBJ2-5, with D maybe TRBD2 (7 bases). Germline V gene lookup returns CDR1 SGHNT and CDR2 YENEEA. Trimming removed 5 bases from V and 6 bases from J, with 22 bases in between. The CDR3 runs 16 residues. CDR3 nucleotides: TGTGCCAGCAGCCTCATGGGGGCGGGGGTTCAGAAGACCCAGTACTTC. It yields the protein CASSLMGAGVQKTQYF.

This chain connects TRBV5-8 to TRBJ1-1; 7 bases fit TRBD1. The CDR3 loop spans 15 amino acids. After removal of 8 bases from V and 1 base from J, the junction contained 11 bases not matched to a gene. CDR1 is SGHTS, CDR2 YDEGEE, per germline. CDR3: CASKGARVENTEAFF. The CDR3 bases are TGTGCCAGTAAGGGGGCGCGAGTAGAGAACACTGAAGCTTTCTTT.

The chain has TRBV7-6 and TRBJ2-3; 8 bases match TRBD2. The CDR3 covers 15 residues. The V gene end was trimmed by 2 bases and the J gene end by 4 bases; junction bases not matched to a gene: 5. Germline values: CDR1 SGHVS, CDR2 FNYEAQ. Here the CDR3 DNA reads TGTGCCAGCAGCTTACAAAGCGGGGGCGCAGATACGCAGTATTTT. This codes for CASSLQSGGADTQYF. The entire variable domain, with the rest obtained from reference TRBV7-6 and TRBJ2-3, is as follows: GAGVSQSPRYKVTKRGQDVALRCDPISGHVSLYWYRQALGQGPEFLTYFNYEAQQDKSGLPNDRFSAERPEGSISTLTIQRTEQRDSAMYRCASSLQSGGADTQYFGPGTRLTVL.

The chain carries TRBV5-4 and TRBJ2-1; 7 bases are a match to TRBD1. From germline, CDR1 is SGHNT and CDR2 YYREEE (reference sequence). V gave up 4 bases and J gave up 5 bases; unmatched junction bases: 6. CDR3 length equals 14 residues. Here the CDR3 reads CASSADRDHNEQFF. CDR3 in DNA: TGTGCCAGCAGCGCCGACAGGGACCACAATGAGCAGTTCTTC.

This clone appeared once. The J gene is TRBJ1-6, the V gene TRBV5-4, with D tentatively TRBD1 (5 bases). This CDR3 is built from 15 residues. The germline CDR1 and CDR2 sequences are SGHNT and YYREEE (reference sequence). Deletions cut 0 bases from V and 9 bases from J, with 13 bases between. Here the CDR3 DNA reads TGTGCCAGCAGCTTGGAACAGGCGGTGGGTTCACCCCTCCACTTT. Its protein is CASSLEQAVGSPLHF.

The V call is TRBV19, the J call TRBJ2-2; possibly TRBD2 for D (5 bases). The germline CDR1 and CDR2 sequences are LNHDA and SQIVND (reference sequence). The CDR3 has 13 amino acids. Trimming pared 5 bases from V and 7 bases from J, leaving 11 bases between. The chain's CDR3 is CASSPRGVGELFF. For the CDR3, the DNA is TGTGCCAGTAGTCCCCGGGGAGTCGGGGAGCTGTTTTTT.

This rearrangement joins TRBV2 to TRBJ2-6; the D gene is possibly TRBD1 (6 bases). V was cut by 7 bases and J by 2 bases, with 12 bases left in between. Germline loops: CDR1 SNHLY, CDR2 FYNNEI. The CDR3 loop spans 15 amino acids. The CDR3 DNA reads as TGTGCCAGCAAACTGGGGACAACTGGGGCCAACGTCCTGACTTTC. Protein: CASKLGTTGANVLTF.

This rearrangement joins TRBV6-4 to TRBJ1-1; TRBD1 aligns across 10 bases. J was trimmed by 6 bases and V by 3 bases; bases with no gene match: 7. The CDR3 consists of 15 residues. The germline gives CDR1 MRHNA, CDR2 SNTAGT. CDR3 region: CASSETPDRGAEAFF. CDR3 DNA: TGTGCCAGCAGTGAAACCCCGGACAGGGGGGCTGAAGCTTTCTTT.